The clone carrying this T cell receptor (beta chain) was detected ten times or more. These data are taken from a study of Graves' ophthalmopathy and Graves' hyperthyroidism. Germline V CDR1 and CDR2: SEHNR, FQNEAQ (reference sequence). The CDR3 runs to 15 residues. Trimming left V 5 bases short and J 6 bases short, with 19 bases between. Investigators amplified TCR beta CDR3 regions from RNA transcripts. Following a first-round RT-PCR that used HTBI primers, a second-round multiplex PCR was carried out. TCRdb re-analysed the multiplex PCR reads in MiXCR, keeping a single row per CDR3 protein. The sample lists about 740,000 distinct CDR3 sequences; 35% to 50% were seen once.

This TCR derives from an adult man with Graves' ophthalmopathy. V usage is TRBV7-9 and J usage is TRBJ1-1, with a possible D match to TRBD1 (6 bases). Sequences were obtained from peripheral blood. For the CDR3, the DNA is TGTGCCAGCAGCAACCCTCAGGGGATGGGCGCTGAAGCTTTCTTT. Encoded protein: CASSNPQGMGAEAFF.